This T cell receptor (beta chain) was documented in a study of blood T cell repertoires in COVID-19. At the level of the study: COVID-19 samples, acute and convalescent, were from the United States, Italy and Spain. Sources were T cells, B-cell-depleted T cells, or PBMCs; the material itself was cDNA or gDNA.

The CDR3 consists of 13 residues. V shed 0 bases and J shed 7 bases, with 13 bases lying between them. CDR1 and CDR2 from the germline V gene are SQVTM and ANQGSEA. Authors' analysis steps: Researchers report that nucleated cell counts were estimated from reference gene primer amplification. The protocol was immunoSEQ multiplex PCR, while the TCRdb copy is restricted to in-frame clones and leaves out a portion. V and J calls and clone size are as listed in that table; D and trimming were resolved from the DNA. The sample carries about 200,000 clones, 86% recorded once. The source material was peripheral blood. The chain uses TRBV29-1 and TRBJ2-7; D might be TRBD1 (6 bases). The TCR comes from a woman in her seventies with acute or convalescent COVID-19. The CDR3 loop is CSVEDPAGDEQYF. CDR3 DNA sequence: TGCAGCGTTGAAGACCCGGCAGGGGATGAGCAGTACTTC.